Presented here are 20 T cell receptor beta chains from one specimen sequenced in a study of beta chain features in type 1 diabetes. Reverse transcribing all isolated RNA meant expressed TCRB transcripts were sequenced. Generated by immunoSEQ multiplex PCR, the TCRdb table keeps only in-frame clones and is missing some. The sample consists of roughly 180,000 clones, around 8% of them appearing once. Their cognate antigens are unknown. General study results and limits: In every one of the four CD4+ subsets, TCRB CDR3s were moderately but significantly shorter in Type 1 diabetes patients.

The source material was central memory CD4+ T cells from blood. These receptors came from a woman between 35 and 50 years old with type 1 diabetes.

The rearrangement joins TRBV7-8 to TRBJ1-1, with TRBD1 matching over 10 bases. The germline gives CDR1 SGHVS, CDR2 FQNEAQ. The CDR3 has 16 residues. V gave up 0 bases and J gave up 6 bases; unmatched junction bases: 7. CDR3 nucleotides: TGTGCCAGCAGCTTAGCCCTGGGACAGGGGATTGCTGAAGCTTTCTTT. It yields the protein CASSLALGQGIAEAFF.

This clone was seen a few times. V gene TRBV18 combines with J gene TRBJ1-1; D is unresolved. CDR1 and CDR2 (germline): KGHSH, LQKENI. The CDR3 is made up of 12 amino acids. Trimming took off 3 bases at V and 7 bases at J, with 9 bases between the two ends. The CDR3 protein is CASSPAGYEAFF. The CDR3 nucleotides read TGTGCCAGCTCACCGGCCGGGTATGAAGCTTTCTTT.

This clone has just a few counts. The J gene is TRBJ2-3, the V gene TRBV5-4; 14 nucleotides agree with TRBD2. The CDR3 is 17 residues long. The V segment lost 3 bases and the J segment 2 bases; nucleotides outside the gene matches: 5. Germline V CDR1 and CDR2: SGHNT, YYREEE (reference sequence). The CDR3 spells CASSSGLAGGYTDTQYF. DNA for the CDR3: TGTGCCAGCAGCTCAGGACTAGCGGGGGGATACACAGATACGCAGTATTTT.

This clone showed up just a few times. Other DNA sequences of this sample code for an identical CDR3. V and J are TRBV18 and TRBJ2-2; no definite D call. Germline loops: CDR1 KGHSH, CDR2 LQKENI. This CDR3 is 13 amino acids long. V dropped 2 bases and J dropped 2 bases, with 3 bases sitting between them. The CDR3 nucleotides read TGTGCCAGCTCACCAAGCAACACCGGGGAGCTGTTTTTT. Its translation is CASSPSNTGELFF.

This chain uses TRBV18 with TRBJ2-3, with 7 bases aligning to TRBD1. J lost 4 bases, V lost 3 bases, and 7 bases had no gene match. This CDR3 comprises 15 residues. Germline CDR1 KGHSH, CDR2 LQKENI. CDR3 amino acids: CASSPGQNQADTQYF. The CDR3 nucleotides are TGTGCCAGCTCACCGGGACAGAATCAGGCAGATACGCAGTATTTT.

This clone was observed many times. The chain is built from TRBV14 and TRBJ2-3, with a possible D match to TRBD1 (6 bases). This CDR3 contains 12 residues. The ends were cut back, 6 bases at V and 7 bases at J, with 11 bases in the middle. From germline, CDR1 is SGHDN and CDR2 FVKESK. Here the CDR3 reads CASSPRGYTQYF. The CDR3, as DNA: TGTGCCAGCAGTCCTAGGGGGTATACGCAGTATTTT.

This chain links TRBV7-8 with TRBJ1-2; a possible D gene is TRBD1 (5 bases). CDR1 and CDR2 (germline): SGHVS, FQNEAQ. V lost 5 bases and J lost 4, with 11 bases in between. CDR3 length: 13 residues. CDR3 in DNA: TGTGCCAGCAGCCGTGGGGCAGGCTATGGCTACACCTTC. It codes for CASSRGAGYGYTF.

The chain combines TRBV4-1 with TRBJ2-6, with 12 bases identical to TRBD1. The CDR3 consists of 20 residues. Germline lookup yields CDR1 MGHRA and CDR2 YSYEKL. The trim removed 3 bases at V and 3 bases at J, leaving 12 bases unmatched. The CDR3 spells CASSHGRGGTGGYGANVLTF. The CDR3 DNA reads as TGCGCCAGCAGCCATGGACGGGGAGGGACAGGGGGCTATGGGGCCAACGTCCTGACTTTC.

This clone came up a few times. The chain combines TRBV2 with TRBJ2-4; D gene unclear. Trimming removed 4 bases at V and 2 bases at J, with 6 bases between. There are 13 residues in the CDR3. Germline V gene data show CDR1 as SNHLY and CDR2 as FYNNEI. The CDR3, as DNA: TGTGCCAGCAGTGGACAATCCAAAAACATTCAGTACTTC. It codes for CASSGQSKNIQYF.

This rearrangement joins TRBV7-2 to TRBJ1-6; possibly TRBD1 for D (5 bases). Germline CDR1 reads SGHTA; CDR2 reads FQGNSA. This CDR3 comprises 14 residues. V was trimmed by 5 bases and J by 7 bases, leaving 12 bases between them. CDR3 protein: CASSQGNSNSPLHF. CDR3 in DNA: TGTGCCAGCAGCCAGGGAAATTCCAATTCACCCCTCCACTTT.

The J gene is TRBJ2-1, the V gene TRBV4-2, with a weak D call TRBD1 (5 bases). Per the germline V gene, CDR1 is LGHNA and CDR2 is YNFKEQ. This CDR3 is built from 12 residues. V shed 5 bases and J shed 10 bases, with 12 bases lying between them. CDR3 loop: CASSSGQEEQFF. The CDR3 coding sequence is TGTGCCAGCAGCTCTGGACAAGAGGAGCAGTTCTTC.

This clone turned up a few times. The chain has TRBV7-2 and TRBJ2-3; D not resolved. The CDR3 is 17 residues long. CDR1 and CDR2 (germline): SGHTA, FQGNSA. V was pared by 5 bases and J by 0 bases, with 18 bases between. This CDR3 reads CASSREAARASTDTQYF. DNA for the CDR3: TGTGCCAGCAGCCGTGAGGCGGCGCGAGCTAGCACAGATACGCAGTATTTT.

This rearrangement joins TRBV7-7 to TRBJ2-1; no clear D gene. The CDR3 is 13 amino acids. Germline loops: CDR1 SSHAT, CDR2 FNYEAQ (reference sequence). V lost 1 base and J 4 bases, leaving 5 bases between the germline ends. The CDR3 here is CASSLDGYNEQFF. DNA of the CDR3: TGTGCCAGCAGCTTAGACGGTTACAATGAGCAGTTCTTC.

The gene calls are TRBV5-1 and TRBJ2-3; D ambiguous. Germline assignment: CDR1 SGHRS and CDR2 YFSETQ. Trimming took 0 bases from V and 1 from J, leaving 9 bases between them. The CDR3 has 15 residues. CDR3 coding DNA: TGCGCCAGCAGCTTGGGGATAGCAGGCACAGATACGCAGTATTTT. Translation: CASSLGIAGTDTQYF.

In this sample, this clone turned up a few times. The chain couples TRBV5-4 to TRBJ1-3; TRBD1 might be the D (5 bases). V shed 7 bases and J shed 3 bases, with 14 bases lying between them. The CDR3 spans 14 residues. Looked up from germline, CDR1 is SGHNT and CDR2 is YYREEE (reference sequence). CDR3 sequence reads: CASGVQGVGNTIYF. Here the CDR3 DNA reads TGTGCCAGCGGAGTCCAGGGTGTTGGAAACACCATATATTTT.

This chain joins TRBV6-6 and TRBJ2-2; unclear D gene. This CDR3 has 15 amino acids. V dropped 0 bases and J dropped 5 bases, with 10 bases sitting between them. Germline CDR1 reads MNHNY; CDR2 reads SVGAGI (reference sequence). The CDR3 DNA sequence: TGTGCCAGCAGTTACTCGAGTCAGGCGACCGGGGAGCTGTTTTTT. Amino acid sequence: CASSYSSQATGELFF.

This clone turned up a few times. The rearrangement uses TRBV30 and TRBJ2-1; 8 positions match TRBD2. Germline trimming cut 2 bases from V and 7 bases from J; bases unmatched to any gene: 13. The germline V gene has CDR1 GTSNPN and CDR2 SVGIG (reference sequence). The CDR3 covers 16 residues. DNA of the CDR3: TGTGCCTGGAGTAGTGCCCGGGTAGCGGGGATTAATGAGCAGTTCTTC. Protein product: CAWSSARVAGINEQFF.

This clone was seen more than once but under ten times. The gene calls are TRBV11-2 and TRBJ1-2; 7 bases are a match to TRBD1. The CDR3 is made up of 18 amino acids. Germline values: CDR1 SGHAT, CDR2 FQNNGV. J was trimmed by 6 bases and V by 6 bases; bases with no gene match: 22. The CDR3: CASSFFRGSGGSSNGYTF. Written as DNA, the CDR3 is TGTGCCAGCAGTTTCTTCAGGGGGTCCGGGGGCAGTTCGAATGGCTACACCTTC.

The V call is TRBV7-9, the J call TRBJ2-3, with 7 bases aligning to TRBD2. Trimming removed 2 bases from V and 1 base from J; junction bases left unmatched: 6. The CDR3 runs to 16 residues. Germline CDR1 SEHNR, CDR2 FQNEAQ (reference sequence). As DNA, the CDR3 is TGTGCCAGCAGCTTACTGGCGGGGGAACGCACAGATACGCAGTATTTT. It translates to CASSLLAGERTDTQYF.

J is TRBJ1-1 and V is TRBV2, with D possibly TRBD1 on 6 matching bases. V lost 8 bases to trimming and J lost 1 base, with 14 bases between them. CDR1 and CDR2 from the germline V gene are SNHLY and FYNNEI. The CDR3 has 14 amino acids. CDR3 sequence: CASRRGGWNTEAFF. The DNA of the CDR3 is TGTGCCAGCCGGAGGGGGGGTTGGAACACTGAAGCTTTCTTT.